This T cell receptor beta chain was profiled in a study of cytomegalovirus exposure and HLA in healthy donors. In the PCR, 60 Vbeta and 13 Jbeta primers were used. Here immunoSEQ multiplex PCR was the method, and the copy in TCRdb shows in-frame clones only, minus some. Among 130,000 or so clones listed, approximately 80% were seen once. A note on this clone: What it binds is not known.

This CDR3 contains 15 residues. The germline gives CDR1 SGHAT, CDR2 FQDESV (reference sequence). The ends were cut back, 5 bases at V and 6 bases at J, with 20 bases in the middle. Study outcomes and limitations: No immune exposure information besides CMV serostatus was available. Altogether, 170 or so TCR beta chains were recorded as cytomegalovirus-associated.

The sequence was collected from a man aged 18 to 30 in good health and CMV-seropositive. The chain couples TRBV11-1 to TRBJ2-7; perhaps TRBD2 as D (5 bases). Sequencing used PBMCs. The CDR3 bases are TGTGCCAGCAGCCTCCCGGCAGGACGGACTTCCGAGCAGTACTTC. Translating gives CASSLPAGRTSEQYF.